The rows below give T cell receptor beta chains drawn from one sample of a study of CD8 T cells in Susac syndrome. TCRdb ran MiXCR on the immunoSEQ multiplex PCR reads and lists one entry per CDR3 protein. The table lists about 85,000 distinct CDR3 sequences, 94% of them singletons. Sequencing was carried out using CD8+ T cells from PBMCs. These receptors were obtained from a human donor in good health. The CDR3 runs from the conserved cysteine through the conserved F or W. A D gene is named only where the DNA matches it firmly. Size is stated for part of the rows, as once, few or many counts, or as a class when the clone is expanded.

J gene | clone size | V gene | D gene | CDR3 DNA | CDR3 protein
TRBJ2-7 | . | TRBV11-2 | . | TGTGCCAGCAGCTTCCCCAGCAGGGTCGAGCAGTACTTC | CASSFPSRVEQYF
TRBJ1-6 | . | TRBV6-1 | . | TGTGCCAGCTATACAGGAGACAGTAATTCACCCCTCCACTTT | CASYTGDSNSPLHF
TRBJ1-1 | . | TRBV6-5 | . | TGTGCCAGCAGTTACTTTACCCCGGGGAGCACTGAAGCTTTCTTT | CASSYFTPGSTEAFF
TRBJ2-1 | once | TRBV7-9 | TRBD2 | TGTGCCAGCAGCCCCCCACTGCGGCGGGAGCCCCTAAGGGAGCAGTTCTTC | CASSPPLRREPLREQFF
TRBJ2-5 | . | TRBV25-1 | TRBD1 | TGTGCCAGAAGACAGGGGGTGGAGACCCAGTACTTC | CARRQGVETQYF
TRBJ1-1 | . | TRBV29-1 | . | TGCAGCGATTATGGGGCCTCGGGAAACACTGAAGCTTTCTTT | CSDYGASGNTEAFF
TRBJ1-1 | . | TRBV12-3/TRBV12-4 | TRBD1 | TGTGCCAGCAGTTTAAGGGGGACAGGGTCGGTGACTGAAGCTTTCTTT | CASSLRGTGSVTEAFF
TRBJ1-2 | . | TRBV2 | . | TGTGCCAGGGGGGGTTCTATCGGCTACACCTTC | CARGGSIGYTF
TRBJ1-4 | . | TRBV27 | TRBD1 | TGTGCCAGCAGTCCGGGGACAGTCGTTAATGAAAAACTGTTTTTT | CASSPGTVVNEKLFF
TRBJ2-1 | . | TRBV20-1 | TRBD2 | TGCAGTGCTAGGGAACTAGCGGGGCCCTACAATGAGCAGTTCTTC | CSARELAGPYNEQFF
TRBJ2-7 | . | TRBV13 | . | TGTGCCAGCAGCTTCGGGGTCGCCGGGGACTACGAGCAGTACTTC | CASSFGVAGDYEQYF
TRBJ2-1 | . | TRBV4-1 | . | TGCGCCAGCAGCCCTGGAGGTTCCCAATTCGATGAGCAGTTCTTC | CASSPGGSQFDEQFF
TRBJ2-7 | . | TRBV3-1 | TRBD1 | TGTGCCAGCAGCCAGGGGACAGGGCTATACGAGCAGTACTTC | CASSQGTGLYEQYF
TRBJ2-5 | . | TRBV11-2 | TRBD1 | TGTGCCAGCAGCCACCAGGGGGCGGAGGCAACGAGGAGGGGTCTAGAGACCCAGTACTTC | CASSHQGAEATRRGLETQYF
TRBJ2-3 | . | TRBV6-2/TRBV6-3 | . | TGTGCCAGCAGCCCCGGGAGACGTTCGGGAGATACGCAGTATTTT | CASSPGRRSGDTQYF
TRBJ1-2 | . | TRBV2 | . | TGTGCCAGCATAACACAGGGTGATCCCGCGGCCGGCTACACCTTC | CASITQGDPAAGYTF
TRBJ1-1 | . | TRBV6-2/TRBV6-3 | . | TGTGCCAGTACACAGGGCACTGAAGCTTTCTTT | CASTQGTEAFF
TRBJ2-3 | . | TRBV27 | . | TGTGCCAGCAGTTTCGGGCCGGCCTATGAGCACACAGATACGCAGTATTTT | CASSFGPAYEHTDTQYF
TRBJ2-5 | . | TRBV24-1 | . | TGTGCCACCAGTGATTTGGAGAGGGTAACCATTTTCGGGGAGACCCAGTACTTC | CATSDLERVTIFGETQYF
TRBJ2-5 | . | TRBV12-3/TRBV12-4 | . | TGTGCCAGCTCTGACCCCCCGGAGACCCAGTACTTC | CASSDPPETQYF
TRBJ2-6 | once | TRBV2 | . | TGTGCCACCCCGGCCGGGGACTCTGGGGCCAACGTCCTGACTTTC | CATPAGDSGANVLTF
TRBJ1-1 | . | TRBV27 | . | TGTGCCAGCAGTTTTTCGGGGAACACTGAAGCTTTCTTT | CASSFSGNTEAFF
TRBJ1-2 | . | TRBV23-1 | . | TGCGCCGCAAGGAAACGGACGGGCTCTGGCTACACCTTC | CAARKRTGSGYTF
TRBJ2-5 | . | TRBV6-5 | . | TGTGCCAGCAGTTATTACCAGGGTGGAGAGACCCAGTACTTC | CASSYYQGGETQYF
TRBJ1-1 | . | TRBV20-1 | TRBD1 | TGCAGTGCTAGAGTAAGGACAGGGTTGAACACTGAAGCTTTCTTT | CSARVRTGLNTEAFF
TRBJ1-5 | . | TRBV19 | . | TGTGCCAGTAGTTTGGTCGGTTCTCAGCCCCAGCATTTT | CASSLVGSQPQHF
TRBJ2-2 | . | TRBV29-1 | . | TGCAGCTTCTACAGGTTCGACACCGGGGAGCTGTTTTTT | CSFYRFDTGELFF
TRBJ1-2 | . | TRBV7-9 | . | TGTGCCAGCAGCCAGGGTGAGGATGGCTACACCTTC | CASSQGEDGYTF
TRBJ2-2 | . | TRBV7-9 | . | TGTGCCAGCAGCTTGGACGGGGCGAGGACCGGGGAGCTGTTTTTT | CASSLDGARTGELFF
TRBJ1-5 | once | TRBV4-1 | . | TGCGCCAGCAGCCAACGGGAATTTAGCAATCAGCCCCAGCATTTT | CASSQREFSNQPQHF